This TCR beta chain derives from a study of cytomegalovirus exposure and HLA in healthy donors. Researchers ran the PCR with 60 Vbeta and 13 Jbeta primers. This table comes from immunoSEQ multiplex PCR, and its TCRdb copy is limited to in-frame clones, with some not included. This sample has more than 150,000 clones, with about 88% found just once. A word on this clone: The antigen remains undetermined.

Trimming cost V 2 bases and J 0 bases, with 12 bases left between them. Germline CDR1 is MNHNS and CDR2 is SASEGT. This CDR3 spans 16 amino acids. Healthy donors of bone marrow made up the group. Study-level points and caveats: Later analysis showed most CMV-associated TCR beta chains appearing HLA-restricted.

The rearrangement uses TRBV6-1 and TRBJ2-3; D unresolved. Sequencing was carried out using PBMCs. This TCR was sampled from a girl less than two years old in good health and CMV-seronegative. Here the CDR3 reads CASSEWVALSTDTQYF. Here the CDR3 DNA reads TGTGCCAGCAGTGAATGGGTAGCACTTAGCACAGATACGCAGTATTTT.